This T cell receptor beta chain was sequenced in a study of CD8+ T cells in alopecia areata. Looking at the study overall: Patients received oral tofacitinib, 5 to 10 mg twice daily, for moderate-to-severe alopecia areata.

PBMCs provided sorted CD4+ and CD8+ T cells. Study-wide results and caveats: Mice showed clearer TCR sharing than patients did, a gap that was possibly HLA-related. Normal scalp showed lower clonality than lesional scalp, especially alopecia totalis/universalis.

The authors extracted RNA and reverse transcribed it into cDNA as the sequencing template. Data came from immunoSEQ multiplex PCR; TCRdb stores just in-frame clones and leaves some out. The sample has 45,000 to 70,000 clones, around 97% seen once. The CDR3 contains 17 residues. The ends were cut back, 5 bases at V and 6 bases at J, with 24 bases in the middle. CDR1 MNHEY and CDR2 SMNVEV come from the germline V gene (reference sequence). This clone has a single count. Its antigen is unknown. Sequencing was performed on CD8+ T cells sorted from blood, taken at week 0. This sequence originates from a human donor with alopecia areata. The chain combines TRBV27 with TRBJ2-3; D may be TRBD2 (5 bases). For the CDR3, the DNA is TGTGCCAGCAGTATCAGGTCCGCAGCGGTAGGCGGGGATACGCAGTATTTT. The encoded protein is CASSIRSAAVGGDTQYF.